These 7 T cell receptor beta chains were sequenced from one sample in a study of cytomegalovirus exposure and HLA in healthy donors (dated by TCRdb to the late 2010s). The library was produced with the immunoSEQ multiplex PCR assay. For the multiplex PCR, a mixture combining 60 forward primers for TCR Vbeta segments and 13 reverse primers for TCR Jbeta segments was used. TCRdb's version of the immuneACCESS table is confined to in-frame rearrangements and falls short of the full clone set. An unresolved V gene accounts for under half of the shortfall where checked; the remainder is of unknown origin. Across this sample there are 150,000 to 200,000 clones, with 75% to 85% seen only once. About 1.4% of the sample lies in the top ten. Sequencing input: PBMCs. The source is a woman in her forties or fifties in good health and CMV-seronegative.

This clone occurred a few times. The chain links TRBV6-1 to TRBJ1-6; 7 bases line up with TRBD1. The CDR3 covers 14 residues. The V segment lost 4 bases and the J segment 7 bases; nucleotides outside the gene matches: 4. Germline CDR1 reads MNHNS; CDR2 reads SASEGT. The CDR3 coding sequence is TGTGCCAGCAGTGCCCTGACAGGGAATTCACCCCTCCACTTT. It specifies CASSALTGNSPLHF.

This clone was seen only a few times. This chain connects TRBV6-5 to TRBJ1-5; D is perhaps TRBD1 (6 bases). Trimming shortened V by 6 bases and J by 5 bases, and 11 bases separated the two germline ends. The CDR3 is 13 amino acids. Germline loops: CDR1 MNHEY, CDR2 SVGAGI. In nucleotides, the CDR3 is TGTGCCAGCAGGCGGGGGCCCCATCAGCCCCAGCATTTT. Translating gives CASRRGPHQPQHF.

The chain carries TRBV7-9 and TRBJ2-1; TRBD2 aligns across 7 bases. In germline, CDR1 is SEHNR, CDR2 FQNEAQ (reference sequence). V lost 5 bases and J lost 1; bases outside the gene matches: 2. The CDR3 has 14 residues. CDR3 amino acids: CASSTLASYNEQFF. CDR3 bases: TGTGCCAGCAGCACACTAGCGTCCTACAATGAGCAGTTCTTC. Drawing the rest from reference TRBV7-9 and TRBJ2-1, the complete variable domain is DTGVSQNPRHKITKRGQNVTFRCDPISEHNRLYWYRQTLGQGPEFLTYFQNEAQLEKSRLLSDRFSAERPKGSFSTLEIQRTEQGDSAMYLCASSTLASYNEQFFGPGTRLTVL.

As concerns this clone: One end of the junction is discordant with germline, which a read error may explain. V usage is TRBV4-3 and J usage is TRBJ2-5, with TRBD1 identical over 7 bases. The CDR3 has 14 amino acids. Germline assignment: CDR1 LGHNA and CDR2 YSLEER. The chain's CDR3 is CASSLQRGQGTQYF. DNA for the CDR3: TGCGCCAGCAGCCTCCAGAGGGGGCAAGGGACCCAGTACTTC.

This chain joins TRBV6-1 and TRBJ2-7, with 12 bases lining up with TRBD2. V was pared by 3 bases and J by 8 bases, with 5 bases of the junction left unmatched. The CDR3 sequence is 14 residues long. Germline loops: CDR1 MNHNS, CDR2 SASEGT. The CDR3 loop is CASSEASGGAKQYF. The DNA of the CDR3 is TGTGCCAGCAGTGAGGCTAGCGGGGGGGCTAAGCAGTACTTC.

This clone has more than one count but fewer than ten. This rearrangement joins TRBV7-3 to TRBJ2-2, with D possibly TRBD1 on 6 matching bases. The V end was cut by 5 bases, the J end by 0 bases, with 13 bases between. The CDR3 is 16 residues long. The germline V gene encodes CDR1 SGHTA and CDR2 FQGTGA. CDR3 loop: CASSRPGHSNTGELFF. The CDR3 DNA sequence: TGTGCCAGCAGCCGCCCGGGACACTCGAACACCGGGGAGCTGTTTTTT. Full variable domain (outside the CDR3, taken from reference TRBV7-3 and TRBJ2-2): GAGVSQTPSNKVTEKGKYVELRCDPISGHTALYWYRQSLGQGPEFLIYFQGTGAADDSGLPNDRFFAVRPEGSVSTLKIQRTERGDSAVYLCASSRPGHSNTGELFFGEGSRLTVL.

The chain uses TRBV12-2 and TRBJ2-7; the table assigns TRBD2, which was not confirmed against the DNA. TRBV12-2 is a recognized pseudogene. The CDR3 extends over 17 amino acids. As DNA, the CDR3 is TGTGCAAGTCGCTGGGGTGGGGCATGGCGAACGGAGGGTGAGCAGTACTTC. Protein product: CASRWGGAWRTEGEQYF.